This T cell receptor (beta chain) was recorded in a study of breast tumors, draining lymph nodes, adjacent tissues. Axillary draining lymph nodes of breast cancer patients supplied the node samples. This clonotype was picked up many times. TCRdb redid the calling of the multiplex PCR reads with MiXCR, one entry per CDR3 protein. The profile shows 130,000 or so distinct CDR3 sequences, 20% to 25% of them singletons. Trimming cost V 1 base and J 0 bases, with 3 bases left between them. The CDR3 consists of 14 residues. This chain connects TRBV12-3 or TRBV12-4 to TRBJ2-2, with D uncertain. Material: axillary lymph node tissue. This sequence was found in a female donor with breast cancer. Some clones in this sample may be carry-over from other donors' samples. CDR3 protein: CASSLETNTGELFF. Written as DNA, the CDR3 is TGTGCCAGCAGTTTAGAGACGAACACCGGGGAGCTGTTTTTT.